This T cell receptor beta chain derives from a study of OX40 agonist ivuxolimab in advanced cancers. Study outcomes and limitations: More expanded clones were seen, on average, in CD8+ T cells than in CD4+. Clonal expansion was seen in CD4+ and CD8+ blood T cells by week 6 at 0.1 to 3.0 mg/kg. Still undetermined is the antigen specificity of the expanded peripheral T cells.

Some clones are missing from TCRdb's copy, which holds only in-frame ones; the method was immunoSEQ multiplex PCR. The top ten hold 21% of the sample, which has about 19,000 clones, about four fifths seen once. In regard to this clone: The antigen is not known.

This CDR3 is 12 amino acids long. Germline V gene lookup returns CDR1 MNHNS and CDR2 SASEGT. The V and J ends lost 6 bases and 4 bases, in that order; junction bases with no gene match: 3. The rearrangement links TRBV6-1 to TRBJ2-7; the match to TRBD2 covers 7 bases. This sample comprised CD4+ or CD8+ T cells sorted from blood, obtained in a trial of the OX40 agonist ivuxolimab. The sequence came from an adult with an advanced solid tumor such as melanoma, head and neck, liver or kidney cancer. This chain's CDR3 is CASSGRTYEQYF. The CDR3 coding sequence is TGTGCCAGCAGCGGGAGGACGTACGAGCAGTACTTC.